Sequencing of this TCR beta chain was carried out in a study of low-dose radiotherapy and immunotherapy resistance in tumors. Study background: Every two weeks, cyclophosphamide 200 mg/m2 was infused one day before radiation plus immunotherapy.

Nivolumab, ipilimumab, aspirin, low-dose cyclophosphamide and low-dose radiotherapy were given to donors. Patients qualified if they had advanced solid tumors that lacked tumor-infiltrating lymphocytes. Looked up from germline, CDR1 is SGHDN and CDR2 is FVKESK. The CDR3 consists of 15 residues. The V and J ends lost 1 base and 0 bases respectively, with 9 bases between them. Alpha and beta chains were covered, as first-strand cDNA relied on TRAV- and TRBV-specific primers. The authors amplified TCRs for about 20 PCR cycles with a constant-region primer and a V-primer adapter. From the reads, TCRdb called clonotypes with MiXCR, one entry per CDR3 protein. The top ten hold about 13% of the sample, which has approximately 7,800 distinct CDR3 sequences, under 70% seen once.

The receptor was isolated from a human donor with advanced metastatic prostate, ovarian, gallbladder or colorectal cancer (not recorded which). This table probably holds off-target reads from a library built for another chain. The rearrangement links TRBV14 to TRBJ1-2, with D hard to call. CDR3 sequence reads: CASSQAAEANYGYTF. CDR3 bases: TGTGCCAGCAGCCAAGCAGCCGAAGCTAACTATGGCTACACCTTC.